These 30 T cell receptor beta chains came from one sample sequenced in a study of vaccination effects on CD4 cells after COVID-19. Generated by immunoSEQ multiplex PCR, the TCRdb table keeps only in-frame clones and is missing some. The table lists about 64,000 clones, about 78% of them singletons. For these TCRs, the target antigens are not known. Sequencing in the ViraFEST assay came after antigen-specific CD4+ T cells had been expanded with viral peptide pools, which were used to stimulate PBMC. Once cultured for 10 to 11 days, the cells underwent separation to obtain CD4+ T cells. Participants got two doses of BNT162b2 or mRNA-1273 vaccine. The sequencing here drew on CD4+ T cells from PBMCs cultured with HCoV-OC43 spike peptides, taken after COVID-19 vaccination. Subset denoted: HCoV-OC43 spike overlapping peptide pool stimulation. Receptor source: a human donor who received a COVID-19 vaccine.

The chain links TRBV5-5 to TRBJ2-1; 8 bases fit TRBD1. Unmatched junction bases numbered 5, after V lost 2 bases and J lost 4 bases. CDR3 length: 15 residues. Germline assignment: CDR1 SGHKS and CDR2 YYEKEE (reference sequence). The CDR3 reads CASSLRTGLYNEQFF. The CDR3 DNA is TGTGCCAGCAGCTTACGGACAGGGCTGTACAATGAGCAGTTCTTC.

The V and J genes are TRBV12-5 and TRBJ1-1; D is unresolved. The germline gives CDR1 LGHNT, CDR2 FRNRAP. Trimming pared 4 bases from V and 0 bases from J, leaving 12 bases between. The CDR3 extends over 15 amino acids. CDR3 DNA: TGTGCTAGTGGTTCGAGAGGGAACCTGAACACTGAAGCTTTCTTT. Its translation: CASGSRGNLNTEAFF.

The V and J genes are TRBV5-4 and TRBJ1-5; D perhaps matches TRBD1 (5 bases). The CDR3 has 15 residues. Trimming cost V 0 bases and J 0 bases, with 7 bases left between them. The V gene's germline CDR1 is SGHNT and CDR2 YYREEE (reference sequence). The CDR3 loop is CASSLAGDSNQPQHF. The DNA of the CDR3 is TGTGCCAGCAGCTTGGCGGGGGATAGCAATCAGCCCCAGCATTTT. Combining the CDR3 with reference TRBV5-4 and TRBJ1-5 gives the whole variable domain ETGVTQSPTHLIKTRGQQVTLRCSSQSGHNTVSWYQQALGQGPQFIFQYYREEENGRGNFPPRFSGLQFPNYSSELNVNALELDDSALYLCASSLAGDSNQPQHFGDGTRLSIL.

The chain recombines TRBV29-1 with TRBJ1-3, with 8 bases fitting TRBD1. V was clipped by 4 bases and J by 12 bases; unmatched bases: 20. From germline, CDR1 is SQVTM and CDR2 ANQGSEA. This CDR3 spans 16 amino acids. CDR3 sequence (DNA): TGCAGCGTTGTTTTTTTCCAGGGCAGGGGGCTGGGAGACATATATTTT. Its protein product is CSVVFFQGRGLGDIYF.

The gene calls are TRBV24-1 and TRBJ2-5; no definite D call. Germline CDR1 is KGHDR and CDR2 is SFDVKD. Trimming removed 5 bases at V and 5 bases at J, with 11 bases between. CDR3 length equals 13 residues. The CDR3 nucleotides read TGTGCCACCAGTGGGTACGTGGCGGAGACCCAGTACTTC. Its protein is CATSGYVAETQYF.

The CDR3 DNA reads as TGTGCCAGCAGCCAACAGGGGGCCAGTGACACTGAAGCTTTCTTT. Amino acid sequence: CASSQQGASDTEAFF. V usage is TRBV3-1 (or the pseudogene TRBV3-2) and J usage is TRBJ1-1, with TRBD1 matching 8 bases. This CDR3 is 15 amino acids long. CDR1 LGHDT and CDR2 YNNKEL come from the germline V gene (reference sequence). The J segment lost 3 bases and the V segment lost 2 bases, leaving 5 bases of the junction unmatched.

The V and J genes are TRBV2 and TRBJ2-7; D is undetermined. V was shortened by 5 bases and J by 4 bases, with 12 bases between the two germline ends. Germline V lookup: CDR1 SNHLY, CDR2 FYNNEI. The CDR3 totals 13 residues. As DNA, the CDR3 is TGTGCCAGCAGTAACGGGCAGCTATACGAGCAGTACGTC. Its protein is CASSNGQLYEQYV.

The rearrangement links TRBV6-2 or TRBV6-3 to TRBJ2-1; D might be TRBD1 or TRBD2, each matching 5 bases. The V and J ends lost 4 bases and 9 bases respectively, with 16 bases between them. The CDR3 consists of 14 residues. CDR1 MNHEY and CDR2 SVGEGT come from the germline V gene. CDR3: CASSFRDLWSEQFF. The DNA for the CDR3 is TGTGCCAGCAGTTTCCGGGACCTCTGGAGTGAGCAGTTCTTC.

This chain connects TRBV28 to TRBJ2-1; D unclear. There are 16 residues in the CDR3. V was pared by 3 bases and J by 0 bases, with 12 bases between. The germline V gene has CDR1 MDHEN and CDR2 SYDVKM. CDR3 DNA: TGTGCCAGCAGTTTTCGGCTGACGAGCTCCTACAATGAGCAGTTCTTC. This sequence encodes CASSFRLTSSYNEQFF. The full variable domain, with the rest looked up from reference TRBV28 and TRBJ2-1, is DVKVTQSSRYLVKRTGEKVFLECVQDMDHENMFWYRQDPGLGLRLIYFSYDVKMKEKGDIPEGYSVSREKKERFSLILESASTNQTSMYLCASSFRLTSSYNEQFFGPGTRLTVL.

This clone was seen only a few times. The rearrangement uses TRBV14 and TRBJ1-6; no clear D. Germline V CDR1 and CDR2: SGHDN, FVKESK. Trimming stripped 4 bases from V and 7 bases from J, with 11 bases between. The CDR3 loop spans 14 amino acids. Here the CDR3 reads CASSPRAANSPLHF. The CDR3 nucleotides are TGTGCCAGCAGCCCCCGGGCCGCAAATTCACCCCTCCACTTT.

The chain is built from TRBV5-6 and TRBJ1-6, with 7 bases aligning to TRBD1. Germline V gene sequence: CDR1 SGHDT, CDR2 YYEEEE. V trimming: 5 bases; J trimming: 6 bases; junction bases outside the gene matches: 2. This CDR3 is built from 13 residues. The CDR3 bases are TGTGCCAGCAGGGGACAGATTAATTCACCCCTCCACTTT. Translating gives CASRGQINSPLHF.

This clone is a singleton in its sample. The V gene is TRBV5-1, the J gene TRBJ1-1; 7 bases are a match to TRBD1. The V gene's germline CDR1 is SGHRS and CDR2 YFSETQ. The CDR3 length is 17 residues. J lost 4 bases, V lost 4 bases, and 16 bases had no gene match. CDR3 bases: TGCGCCAGCAGCCTCCAGGGGGTAGGGATCTTAAGCACTGAAGCTTTCTTT. Its protein is CASSLQGVGILSTEAFF.

This chain uses TRBV6-5 with TRBJ2-1; 7 nucleotides agree with TRBD1. The germline gives CDR1 MNHEY, CDR2 SVGAGI. The CDR3 is 16 amino acids. V lost 4 bases, J lost 6 bases, and 12 bases stayed unmatched. This CDR3 is CASSWRETGARNEQFF. CDR3 nucleotide sequence: TGTGCCAGCAGTTGGCGCGAAACAGGGGCTCGCAATGAGCAGTTCTTC.

The chain joins TRBV7-2 to TRBJ2-2; 7 bases map to TRBD2. V dropped 5 bases and J dropped 2; count of bases not matched to a gene: 2. Germline V gives CDR1 SGHTA, CDR2 FQGNSA. This CDR3 comprises 14 residues. CDR3 sequence (DNA): TGTGCCAGCAGCCGGGACTACAACACCGGGGAGCTGTTTTTT. Amino acid sequence: CASSRDYNTGELFF.

The chain joins TRBV5-1 to TRBJ1-6; D remains unclear. Trimming stripped 0 bases from V and 10 bases from J, with 14 bases between. Germline CDR1 SGHRS, CDR2 YFSETQ. The CDR3 is made up of 15 amino acids. In DNA, the CDR3 is TGCGCCAGCAGCTTGGCTGGTGGTTTGTACTCACCCCTCCACTTT. This sequence encodes CASSLAGGLYSPLHF.

The rearrangement links TRBV7-9 to TRBJ2-2, with D uncertain. The CDR3 extends over 15 amino acids. V lost 6 bases and J 1 base, leaving 12 bases between the germline ends. Germline CDR1 and CDR2: SEHNR and FQNEAQ (reference sequence). DNA of the CDR3: TGTGCCAGCAGTTTCGGCGCGCTGAACACCGGGGAGCTGTTTTTT. Protein: CASSFGALNTGELFF. Variable domain in full (rest from reference TRBV7-9 and TRBJ2-2): DTGVSQNPRHKITKRGQNVTFRCDPISEHNRLYWYRQTLGQGPEFLTYFQNEAQLEKSRLLSDRFSAERPKGSFSTLEIQRTEQGDSAMYLCASSFGALNTGELFFGEGSRLTVL.

This clone has just one count. J is TRBJ2-7 and V is TRBV4-2; D unclear. The CDR3 totals 13 residues. CDR1 and CDR2 (germline): LGHNA, YNFKEQ. The V end was cut by 0 bases, the J end by 5 bases, with 8 bases between. The CDR3 DNA is TGTGCCAGCAGCCAAGATCGGAACAACGAGCAGTACGTC. It is translated as CASSQDRNNEQYV.

This clone has just one count. The chain couples TRBV10-1 to TRBJ1-1; a possible D gene is TRBD1 (5 bases). V gave up 7 bases and J gave up 6 bases, with 15 bases separating them. The CDR3 totals 13 residues. CDR1 is WNHNN and CDR2 is SYGVQD in the germline V gene (reference sequence). The CDR3 region is CASKAASGAEAFF. CDR3 bases: TGCGCCAGCAAAGCCGCTTCGGGGGCTGAAGCTTTCTTT.

The chain carries TRBV9 and TRBJ2-3; 9 bases fit TRBD2. V was pared by 0 bases and J by 6 bases, with 8 bases of the junction left unmatched. CDR1 is SGDLS, CDR2 YYNGEE, per germline. CDR3 length: 16 residues. CDR3 bases: TGTGCCAGCAGCGTAGAGGGCGGGGGGGCATGGGATACGCAGTATTTT. Protein sequence: CASSVEGGGAWDTQYF.

The gene calls are TRBV3-1 (or the pseudogene TRBV3-2) and TRBJ1-3; the D is unclear. Germline lookup yields CDR1 LGHDT and CDR2 YNNKEL (reference sequence). CDR3 size: 14 residues. The V and J ends lost 5 bases and 0 bases respectively, with 8 bases between them. The CDR3, as DNA: TGTGCCAGCAGCATTCTTGCCTCTGGAAACACCATATATTTT. Translation gives CASSILASGNTIYF.

This clone was seen once. The V gene is TRBV5-6, the J gene TRBJ2-7, with a tentative D call TRBD2 (6 bases). The CDR3 has 12 residues. V lost 1 base and J 4 bases, leaving 6 bases between the germline ends. Germline V gene lookup returns CDR1 SGHDT and CDR2 YYEEEE. In DNA, the CDR3 is TGTGCCAGCAGCTTGCGGGGGTACGAGCAGTACGTC. Translating it yields CASSLRGYEQYV.

This clone has just a few counts. The chain joins TRBV5-1 to TRBJ2-5; the D gene is possibly TRBD2 (5 bases). CDR1 is SGHRS and CDR2 is YFSETQ in the germline V gene. V was clipped by 4 bases and J by 4 bases, with 14 bases between them. The CDR3 contains 14 residues. In DNA form, the CDR3 reads TGCGCCAGCAGCCGGGGAGCCGTTCGAGAGACCCAGTACTTC. Translation gives CASSRGAVRETQYF. Full variable domain (remainder filled in from reference TRBV5-1 and TRBJ2-5): KAGVTQTPRYLIKTRGQQVTLSCSPISGHRSVSWYQQTPGQGLQFLFEYFSETQRNKGNFPGRFSGRQFSNSRSEMNVSTLELGDSALYLCASSRGAVRETQYFGPGTRLLVL.

This clone was detected once. The J gene is TRBJ2-1, the V gene TRBV2; D is possibly TRBD2 (5 bases). The germline CDR1 and CDR2 sequences are SNHLY and FYNNEI. Trimming took off 1 base at V and 5 bases at J, with 6 bases between the two ends. The CDR3 loop spans 13 amino acids. As DNA, the CDR3 is TGTGCCAGCAGTGAAGGGAGGAACAATGAGCAGTTCTTC. Its translation: CASSEGRNNEQFF. Full variable domain (outside the CDR3, taken from reference TRBV2 and TRBJ2-1): EPEVTQTPSHQVTQMGQEVILRCVPISNHLYFYWYRQILGQKVEFLVSFYNNEISEKSEIFDDQFSVERPDGSNFTLKIRSTKLEDSAMYFCASSEGRNNEQFFGPGTRLTVL.

The rearrangement joins TRBV5-1 to TRBJ2-5; TRBD1 is a possible D gene (6 bases). The CDR3 loop spans 13 amino acids. Germline CDR1 reads SGHRS; CDR2 reads YFSETQ. Trimming took 2 bases from V and 5 from J, leaving 10 bases between them. CDR3 in amino acids: CASSLQGSETQYF. DNA for the CDR3: TGCGCCAGCAGCTTACAGGGCTCGGAGACCCAGTACTTC. Drawing the rest from reference TRBV5-1 and TRBJ2-5, the complete variable domain is KAGVTQTPRYLIKTRGQQVTLSCSPISGHRSVSWYQQTPGQGLQFLFEYFSETQRNKGNFPGRFSGRQFSNSRSEMNVSTLELGDSALYLCASSLQGSETQYFGPGTRLLVL.

The V gene is TRBV24-1, the J gene TRBJ2-3; D is possibly TRBD2 (5 bases). V lost 3 bases and J lost 3, with 15 bases in between. Per the germline V gene, CDR1 is KGHDR and CDR2 is SFDVKD. The CDR3 length is 16 residues. In nucleotides, the CDR3 is TGTGCCACCAGTGATATCAAGGGCAAGCGGACAGATACGCAGTATTTT. Encoded protein: CATSDIKGKRTDTQYF.

This chain joins TRBV6-5 and TRBJ1-2, with TRBD1 matching 7 bases. CDR1 is MNHEY, CDR2 SVGAGI, per germline. With V trimmed by 8 bases and J by 5 bases, 11 bases remained unmatched. The CDR3 is made up of 14 amino acids. The CDR3 protein is CASSRQGPLYGYTF. In DNA, the CDR3 is TGTGCCAGCTCCCGACAGGGCCCACTTTATGGCTACACCTTC.

This chain connects TRBV5-1 to TRBJ1-5; 7 bases line up with TRBD1. The CDR3 covers 14 residues. Germline trimming cut 0 bases from V and 9 bases from J; bases unmatched to any gene: 6. Germline CDR1 is SGHRS and CDR2 is YFSETQ. The CDR3 protein is CASSLEGGDGPQHF. CDR3 bases: TGCGCCAGCAGCTTGGAAGGGGGCGACGGGCCCCAGCATTTT.

The rearrangement links TRBV30 to TRBJ1-3; the D is unclear. Germline V gene data show CDR1 as GTSNPN and CDR2 as SVGIG (reference sequence). The CDR3 is made up of 13 amino acids. Trimming left V 5 bases short and J 0 bases short, with 8 bases between. CDR3 protein: CAWCRVSGNTIYF. The CDR3 bases are TGTGCCTGGTGTCGAGTCTCTGGAAACACCATATATTTT. The full variable domain, with the rest looked up from reference TRBV30 and TRBJ1-3, is SQTIHQWPATLVQPVGSPLSLECTVEGTSNPNLYWYRQAAGRGLQLLFYSVGIGQISSEVPQNLSASRPQDRQFILSSKKLLLSDSGFYLCAWCRVSGNTIYFGEGSWLTVV.

V usage is TRBV4-1 and J usage is TRBJ1-5, with 12 bases that match TRBD1. Trimming cost V 4 bases and J 8 bases; bases outside gene matches: 9. This CDR3 has 16 amino acids. In germline, CDR1 is MGHRA, CDR2 YSYEKL. The CDR3 loop reads CASSRAGTGGAEPQHF. CDR3 bases: TGCGCCAGCAGCCGAGCTGGGACAGGGGGCGCGGAGCCCCAGCATTTT.

The genes are TRBV5-1 and TRBJ2-1; TRBD2 agrees at 8 bases. This CDR3 contains 14 residues. After removal of 4 bases from V and 9 bases from J, the junction contained 9 bases not matched to a gene. In germline, CDR1 is SGHRS, CDR2 YFSETQ. CDR3 region: CASSPGTSLGEQFF. CDR3 sequence (DNA): TGCGCCAGCAGCCCTGGGACTAGTTTAGGTGAGCAGTTCTTC.